The 5 T cell receptor beta chains below were found in one sample sequenced in a study of CD8 T cells in ankylosing spondylitis. TCRdb redid the calling of the 5' RACE reads with MiXCR, one entry per CDR3 protein. The data contain fewer than 350,000 distinct CDR3 sequences, roughly 12% of them seen just once; the ten biggest clones take up about 10%. The sequencing sample was made of blood, either unsorted or a sorted T cell fraction (not recorded which). All receptors come from a female donor with ankylosing spondylitis or in good health (not recorded which).

The chain joins TRBV6-5 to TRBJ1-2, with D tentatively TRBD1 (5 bases). The CDR3 sequence is 14 residues long. From germline, CDR1 is MNHEY and CDR2 SVGAGI. Trimming cost V 4 bases and J 3 bases, with 12 bases left between them. CDR3 amino acids: CASSSSLGDYGYTF. The CDR3 bases are TGTGCCAGCAGTTCGTCGTTAGGGGACTATGGCTACACCTTC.

V is TRBV27 and J is TRBJ2-2, with 11 bases lining up with TRBD2. This CDR3 comprises 16 residues. Germline lookup yields CDR1 MNHEY and CDR2 SMNVEV (reference sequence). J lost 2 bases, V lost 6 bases, and 5 bases had no gene match. The CDR3 region is CASSKLAGVNTGELFF. The CDR3 DNA is TGTGCCAGCAGCAAACTAGCGGGGGTAAACACCGGGGAGCTGTTTTTT.

This clonotype was found many times. This chain uses TRBV29-1 with TRBJ1-1; TRBD1 matches 11 bases. V was clipped by 5 bases and J by 4 bases; unmatched bases: 3. This CDR3 spans 13 amino acids. In germline, CDR1 is SQVTM, CDR2 ANQGSEA. CDR3 DNA: TGCAGCGTTAGGACAGGGGGCGGCACTGAAGCTTTCTTT. It encodes CSVRTGGGTEAFF.

This clonotype was counted ten times or more. The chain employs TRBV20-1 and TRBJ1-5, with TRBD1 matching over 9 bases. The trim removed 6 bases at V and 4 bases at J, leaving 7 bases unmatched. CDR1 and CDR2 from the germline V gene are DFQATT and SNEGSKA (reference sequence). The CDR3 contains 14 residues. CDR3 sequence: CSARVGQGNQPQHF. CDR3 sequence (DNA): TGCAGTGCCAGGGTAGGACAGGGGAATCAGCCCCAGCATTTT.

The rearrangement joins TRBV5-1 to TRBJ2-3, with D tentatively TRBD2 (6 bases). V lost 0 bases to trimming and J lost 5 bases, with 13 bases between them. The germline gives CDR1 SGHRS, CDR2 YFSETQ. The CDR3 length is 15 residues. CDR3 sequence: CASSLERVKGDTQYF. CDR3 nucleotide sequence: TGCGCCAGCAGCTTGGAGCGGGTAAAAGGAGATACGCAGTATTTT.